Each of the 32 T cell receptor beta chains below was sequenced from the same sample in a study of control samples from healthy donors and cancer patients. Clones were read by immunoSEQ multiplex PCR, and TCRdb kept only the in-frame ones, dropping some. Of 130,000 or so clones in the sample, nearly 90% were seen once. The source material was blood. These receptors were obtained from a man aged 50 to 59 in good health.

The rearrangement links TRBV6-5 to TRBJ1-1; no clear D. With 2 bases removed from V and 3 bases from J, the gap between germline ends came to 16 bases. CDR3 size: 16 residues. Germline V gene sequence: CDR1 MNHEY, CDR2 SVGAGI. The CDR3 spells CASSYNPAEMDTEAFF. CDR3 DNA sequence: TGTGCCAGCAGTTACAATCCGGCGGAAATGGACACTGAAGCTTTCTTT.

The V gene is TRBV7-2, the J gene TRBJ2-1; D is unclear. The V end was cut by 5 bases, the J end by 6 bases, with 14 bases between. Germline lookup yields CDR1 SGHTA and CDR2 FQGNSA. The length of the CDR3 is 14 residues. The CDR3, as DNA: TGTGCCAGCAGCGCCTTACTCTCTTCCAATGAGCAGTTCTTC. Translated, it gives CASSALLSSNEQFF.

V is TRBV27 and J is TRBJ2-2, with 15 positions matching TRBD2. This CDR3 region has 17 residues. Trimming at V came to 5 bases and at J to 5 bases, leaving 6 bases not matched to a gene. Germline CDR1 and CDR2: MNHEY and SMNVEV (reference sequence). CDR3 sequence reads: CASSGGLAGGQTGELFF. CDR3 nucleotides: TGTGCCAGCAGTGGAGGACTAGCGGGGGGGCAGACCGGGGAGCTGTTTTTT.

To note about this clone: Its ends do not fully match the called genes, so a read error is possible. The chain joins TRBV6-1 to TRBJ1-5; maybe TRBD1 (6 bases). CDR1 MNHNS and CDR2 SASEGT come from the germline V gene. The CDR3 has 16 residues. The CDR3 DNA reads TGTGCCAGCACTGAAATCCTAACAGGGACAAATCAGCCCCAGCATTTT. Residues: CASTEILTGTNQPQHF.

The chain uses TRBV28 and TRBJ2-5; D ambiguous. The V gene's germline CDR1 is MDHEN and CDR2 SYDVKM. V dropped 3 bases and J dropped 1 base, with 9 bases sitting between them. The CDR3 consists of 14 residues. CDR3 coding DNA: TGTGCCAGCAGTTTTGCAGGTCTCCAAGAGACCCAGTACTTC. The encoded protein is CASSFAGLQETQYF.

The rearrangement links TRBV12-3 or TRBV12-4 to TRBJ2-3, with D unclear. This CDR3 has 13 residues. Trimming removed 1 base at V and 6 bases at J, with 8 bases between. CDR3 in DNA: TGTGCCAGCAGTTTAGATAAACGGGATACGCAGTATTTT. This translates into CASSLDKRDTQYF.

The chain is built from TRBV2 and TRBJ2-4, with TRBD1 matching over 10 bases. Trimming removed 4 bases from V and 13 bases from J; junction bases left unmatched: 10. Germline CDR1 is SNHLY and CDR2 is FYNNEI. The CDR3 covers 14 residues. CDR3 region: CASSAGQGVHGQYF. In nucleotides, the CDR3 is TGTGCCAGCAGTGCCGGACAGGGGGTCCACGGGCAGTACTTC.

The V call is TRBV7-9, the J call TRBJ2-7, with D uncertain. The germline V gene has CDR1 SEHNR and CDR2 FQNEAQ (reference sequence). The CDR3 extends over 11 amino acids. The V and J ends lost 3 bases and 7 bases respectively, with 7 bases between them. This CDR3 reads CASSFKVEQYF. The CDR3 coding sequence is TGTGCCAGCAGCTTTAAGGTTGAGCAGTACTTC.

The chain uses TRBV5-1 and TRBJ2-5; TRBD2 might be the D (5 bases). CDR1 and CDR2 from the germline V gene are SGHRS and YFSETQ. Trimming cost V 1 base and J 5 bases, with 15 bases left between them. The CDR3 is 15 residues long. The CDR3, as DNA: TGCGCCAGCAGCTTGATACGAGGGATGAAGGAGACCCAGTACTTC. Its translation is CASSLIRGMKETQYF. The complete variable domain, with remaining parts taken from reference TRBV5-1 and TRBJ2-5, reads KAGVTQTPRYLIKTRGQQVTLSCSPISGHRSVSWYQQTPGQGLQFLFEYFSETQRNKGNFPGRFSGRQFSNSRSEMNVSTLELGDSALYLCASSLIRGMKETQYFGPGTRLLVL.

This chain links TRBV19 with TRBJ1-5, with a weak D call TRBD1 (5 bases). This CDR3 spans 15 amino acids. Germline V gene sequence: CDR1 LNHDA, CDR2 SQIVND (reference sequence). Trimming removed 0 bases from V and 4 bases from J, with 10 bases in between. The CDR3: CASSIDRGENQPQHF. CDR3 nucleotide sequence: TGTGCCAGTAGTATAGATCGAGGGGAAAATCAGCCCCAGCATTTT.

The chain carries TRBV5-4 and TRBJ1-3; 12 bases fit TRBD1. The germline CDR1 and CDR2 sequences are SGHNT and YYREEE (reference sequence). J gave up 0 bases and V 4 bases, and 5 bases lay outside the gene matches. CDR3 length: 17 residues. The CDR3 DNA sequence: TGTGCCAGCAGCCTAGGGACAGGGGGCTTCTCTGGAAACACCATATATTTT. Translated, it gives CASSLGTGGFSGNTIYF.

The J gene is TRBJ2-4, the V gene TRBV11-2; tentatively, D is TRBD1 or TRBD2 (5 bases each). V was shortened by 5 bases and J by 6 bases, with 17 bases between the two germline ends. This CDR3 region has 15 residues. Per the germline V gene, CDR1 is SGHAT and CDR2 is FQNNGV. CDR3: CASSPEGRARNIQYF. CDR3 sequence (DNA): TGTGCCAGCAGCCCTGAGGGCAGGGCAAGAAACATTCAGTACTTC.

This chain links TRBV28 with TRBJ2-1; the match to TRBD2 covers 12 bases. Trimming took 4 bases from V and 7 from J; bases not matched to a gene: 8. The germline V gene encodes CDR1 MDHEN and CDR2 SYDVKM. The CDR3 consists of 16 residues. The CDR3 nucleotides read TGTGCCAGCAGTTCTTCCCTAGCGGGGGGGTCAAATGAGCAGTTCTTC. This sequence encodes CASSSSLAGGSNEQFF. Using reference TRBV28 and TRBJ2-1 for the parts outside the CDR3, the full variable domain is DVKVTQSSRYLVKRTGEKVFLECVQDMDHENMFWYRQDPGLGLRLIYFSYDVKMKEKGDIPEGYSVSREKKERFSLILESASTNQTSMYLCASSSSLAGGSNEQFFGPGTRLTVL.

The CDR3 DNA reads TGTGCCAGTACCAAGTCCCCGGACGGAGCGGTCGAGCAGTACTTC. Translation gives CASTKSPDGAVEQYF. This chain joins TRBV19 and TRBJ2-7; D is possibly TRBD2 (5 bases). Germline-derived CDR1 and CDR2 are LNHDA and SQIVND (reference sequence). The CDR3 has 15 residues. Trimming shortened V by 7 bases and J by 6 bases, and 22 bases separated the two germline ends.

V usage is TRBV14 and J usage is TRBJ1-6; D remains ambiguous. This CDR3 comprises 15 residues. Germline V gene data show CDR1 as SGHDN and CDR2 as FVKESK. Trimming pared 2 bases from V and 0 bases from J, leaving 5 bases between. The CDR3 DNA sequence: TGTGCCAGCAGCCAAACTAGCTCCTATAATTCACCCCTCCACTTT. The encoded protein is CASSQTSSYNSPLHF.

The chain is built from TRBV9 and TRBJ2-3; 9 nucleotides match TRBD1. Trimming cost V 3 bases and J 1 base; bases outside gene matches: 9. The CDR3 runs to 17 residues. The germline V gene has CDR1 SGDLS and CDR2 YYNGEE. This CDR3 is CASSAIPGQGGTDTQYF. The DNA for the CDR3 is TGTGCCAGCAGCGCCATTCCGGGACAGGGAGGCACAGATACGCAGTATTTT.

The CDR3 bases are TGCGCCAGCAGCCAGAGACAGGGGGTGGCGGCTTTCTTT. It translates to CASSQRQGVAAFF. V usage is TRBV4-1 and J usage is TRBJ1-1; 9 positions match TRBD1. Germline CDR1 is MGHRA and CDR2 is YSYEKL. J gave up 11 bases and V 3 bases, and 7 bases lay outside the gene matches. The CDR3 length is 13 residues.

The chain recombines TRBV30 with TRBJ2-7, with 9 bases aligning to TRBD1. V trimming: 4 bases; J trimming: 1 base; junction bases outside the gene matches: 8. The CDR3 is 15 amino acids. CDR1 GTSNPN and CDR2 SVGIG come from the germline V gene (reference sequence). The chain's CDR3 is CAWTLDRGLSYEQYF. The CDR3 DNA reads as TGTGCCTGGACTCTCGACAGGGGGTTATCCTACGAGCAGTACTTC.

A word on this clone: This specimen includes other DNA sequences encoding the same CDR3. This chain joins TRBV30 and TRBJ1-5; D unclear. Per germline, CDR1 GTSNPN and CDR2 SVGIG (reference sequence). Deletions cut 0 bases from V and 1 base from J, with 4 bases between. The CDR3 length is 13 residues. The CDR3 loop is CAWSVSSNQPQHF. The CDR3, as DNA: TGTGCCTGGAGTGTATCGAGCAATCAGCCCCAGCATTTT.

This sequence joins TRBV4-1 and TRBJ2-7, with D possibly being TRBD2 (6 bases). Germline-derived CDR1 and CDR2 are MGHRA and YSYEKL. The CDR3 has 17 residues. The V end was cut by 0 bases, the J end by 1 base, with 16 bases between. For the CDR3, the DNA is TGCGCCAGCAGCCAAGACCCTGGCCGGGGGTTTTCCTACGAGCAGTACTTC. Protein sequence: CASSQDPGRGFSYEQYF.

The chain combines TRBV6-5 with TRBJ1-6; D gene unclear. V was shortened by 6 bases and J by 9 bases, with 12 bases between the two germline ends. This CDR3 contains 13 residues. Germline CDR1 reads MNHEY; CDR2 reads SVGAGI. The CDR3 reads CASRAGPSSPLHF. CDR3 DNA: TGTGCCAGCAGGGCTGGGCCGTCTTCACCCCTCCACTTT.

The V and J genes are TRBV5-5 and TRBJ1-2; D remains unclear. The CDR3 sequence is 16 residues long. Looked up from germline, CDR1 is SGHKS and CDR2 is YYEKEE (reference sequence). The germline V and J ends were trimmed by 0 bases and 0 bases, with 12 bases remaining between them. In nucleotides, the CDR3 is TGTGCCAGCAGCTTGGCCTCGACGGAGGCTAACTATGGCTACACCTTC. Its translation: CASSLASTEANYGYTF.

The chain joins TRBV27 to TRBJ2-2, with D perhaps TRBD1 (6 bases). The CDR3 covers 15 residues. Trimming left V 2 bases short and J 1 base short, with 8 bases between. Per germline, CDR1 MNHEY and CDR2 SMNVEV (reference sequence). The CDR3 sequence is CASSLGRGNTGELFF. CDR3 sequence (DNA): TGTGCCAGCAGTTTAGGCAGGGGGAACACCGGGGAGCTGTTTTTT.

The J gene is TRBJ1-2, the V gene TRBV5-1, with D hard to call. Trimming left V 3 bases short and J 2 bases short, with 8 bases between. CDR1 is SGHRS and CDR2 is YFSETQ in the germline V gene. The CDR3 totals 13 residues. DNA of the CDR3: TGCGCCAGCAGCTCCAACAAGAACTATGGCTACACCTTC. Its protein product is CASSSNKNYGYTF.

This rearrangement joins TRBV13 to TRBJ2-2; no clear D gene. The germline CDR1 and CDR2 sequences are PRHDT and FYEKMQ (reference sequence). V was shortened by 0 bases and J by 4 bases, with 15 bases between the two germline ends. The CDR3 has 17 amino acids. The CDR3 region is CASSLGLTRMGTGELFF. The CDR3 DNA is TGTGCCAGCAGCTTAGGCCTAACGAGGATGGGCACCGGGGAGCTGTTTTTT.

This clone appeared a single time. The chain carries TRBV19 and TRBJ1-5; D possibly corresponds to TRBD1 (6 bases). This CDR3 comprises 16 residues. V lost 4 bases and J 1 base, leaving 14 bases between the germline ends. Germline V gene data show CDR1 as LNHDA and CDR2 as SQIVND (reference sequence). The CDR3 sequence: CASSTYRDLSNQPQHF. CDR3 nucleotides: TGTGCCAGTAGTACCTACAGGGATTTGAGCAATCAGCCCCAGCATTTT.

The sample holds a few counts of this clone. In the same sample, other DNA sequences code for this CDR3. V is TRBV7-8 and J is TRBJ1-5; no definite D call. V lost 2 bases, J lost 1 base, and 9 bases lay in between. The CDR3 is 15 amino acids. In germline, CDR1 is SGHVS, CDR2 FQNEAQ. CDR3 DNA: TGTGCCAGCAGCTTAACTGAGGAGAGCAATCAGCCCCAGCATTTT. It codes for CASSLTEESNQPQHF.

This chain connects TRBV10-3 to TRBJ1-2, with a possible D match to TRBD1 (5 bases). CDR3 length equals 13 residues. The germline CDR1 and CDR2 sequences are ENHRY and SYGVKD. V lost 3 bases and J lost 8, with 13 bases in between. CDR3 in amino acids: CAISDGTESGYTF. CDR3 sequence (DNA): TGTGCCATCAGTGACGGGACCGAGTCCGGCTACACCTTC.

The V call is TRBV4-1, the J call TRBJ2-6; D is tentatively TRBD1 or TRBD2 (5 bases each). Per germline, CDR1 MGHRA and CDR2 YSYEKL. Trimming stripped 1 base from V and 0 bases from J, with 13 bases between. CDR3 length: 18 residues. CDR3 nucleotide sequence: TGCGCCAGCAGCCAAGTTGGGACCAGCATCTCTGGGGCCAACGTCCTGACTTTC. Its protein is CASSQVGTSISGANVLTF.

The gene calls are TRBV6-5 and TRBJ1-2; D call uncertain. V shed 4 bases and J shed 1 base, with 10 bases lying between them. Germline V lookup: CDR1 MNHEY, CDR2 SVGAGI. The CDR3 spans 14 residues. The CDR3, as DNA: TGTGCCAGCAGTTTCCTCACAGTTAACTATGGCTACACCTTC. Translation: CASSFLTVNYGYTF.

V usage is TRBV19 and J usage is TRBJ2-1, with 7 bases matching TRBD2. The length of the CDR3 is 15 residues. The V gene end was trimmed by 1 base and the J gene end by 1 base; junction bases not matched to a gene: 1. CDR1 is LNHDA and CDR2 is SQIVND in the germline V gene (reference sequence). The CDR3 nucleotides read TGTGCCAGTAGTATAGGGGGGGGGTCCTACAATGAGCAGTTCTTC. This translates into CASSIGGGSYNEQFF.

J is TRBJ1-2 and V is TRBV6-6; D call uncertain. CDR1 MNHNY and CDR2 SVGAGI come from the germline V gene (reference sequence). CDR3 length: 15 amino acids. Deletions cut 0 bases from V and 0 bases from J, with 8 bases between. CDR3: CASSYSPASNYGYTF. The DNA of the CDR3 is TGTGCCAGCAGTTACTCACCAGCATCTAACTATGGCTACACCTTC.